The T cell receptor beta chain described here comes from a study of response to subunit inactivated influenza vaccine. TCRdb re-called the RT-PCR reads with MiXCR, one entry per CDR3 protein. Of 500,000 to 600,000 distinct CDR3 sequences listed, roughly 12% are singletons. The same specimen was also included in a second study, on T cells expressing NK-cell markers. That paper notes: Researchers built TCR beta cDNA using 5'RACE template switching with UMIs. Sorted CD3+CD56-NKG2C+, CD3+CD56+NKG2C- and CD3+CD56+NKG2C+ T cells were the source of the TCR beta repertoires. The sorts in several experiments were restricted to alpha-beta TCR T cells by an anti-gamma-delta TCR antibody.

The source was PBMCs from blood, collected on the day of vaccination. The sequence was collected from a man in his fifties who received an inactivated influenza vaccine.

The CDR3 region has the DNA TGCAGTGCTAGACCCAACACAGATACGCAGTATTTT. This sequence encodes CSARPNTDTQYF. This chain links TRBV20-1 with TRBJ2-3; no reliable D call. The V gene's germline CDR1 is DFQATT and CDR2 SNEGSKA (reference sequence). Trimming pared 2 bases from V and 2 bases from J, leaving 5 bases between. This CDR3 has 12 amino acids.